This T cell receptor beta chain is drawn from a study of cytomegalovirus exposure and HLA in healthy donors. Study information: T cells numbering about 180 million yielded 95 million to 140 million unique TCR beta sequences in an earlier analysis.

Study findings and constraints: A missense variant in DCLRE1C was later tied to TCR beta V- and J-gene trimming.

The V segment lost 3 bases and the J segment 3 bases; nucleotides outside the gene matches: 5. The CDR3 is made up of 15 amino acids. Germline V gene sequence: CDR1 KGHSH, CDR2 LQKENI. Worth noting for this clone: Its target is unknown.

The PCR had 60 Vbeta and 13 Jbeta primers. Clones were read by immunoSEQ multiplex PCR, and TCRdb kept only the in-frame ones, dropping some. The sample gives some 150,000 clones, around four fifths of which show up once; about 1.3% is in the top ten. The TCR comes from a woman in her forties or fifties in good health and CMV-seronegative. The sequenced sample was PBMCs. The chain links TRBV18 to TRBJ1-5; the match to TRBD1 covers 7 bases. This chain's CDR3 is CASSPGTAANQPQHF. The DNA for the CDR3 is TGTGCCAGCTCACCCGGGACAGCGGCCAATCAGCCCCAGCATTTT.